These 21 T cell receptor beta chains were all obtained from the same sample, sequenced in a study of T-cell memory formation after mild COVID-19. TCRdb analysed the 5' RACE reads with MiXCR anew, one entry per CDR3 protein. The data show some 450,000 distinct CDR3 sequences, under 20% seen once. Sequenced: PBMCs or a T cell subset sorted from them (not recorded which). The receptors come from a man aged 18-30 years who had mild COVID-19 (a few samples of this study predate the infection). Cell type and time point are not known.

Only a few counts were recorded for this clonotype. The V call is TRBV7-9, the J call TRBJ2-3; D is undetermined. V lost 4 bases, J lost 0 bases, and 11 bases lay in between. Germline assignment: CDR1 SEHNR and CDR2 FQNEAQ (reference sequence). The length of the CDR3 is 15 residues. The CDR3 region is CASSSGPASTDTQYF. In nucleotides, the CDR3 is TGTGCCAGCAGCTCCGGGCCCGCAAGCACAGATACGCAGTATTTT.

The J gene is TRBJ2-5, the V gene TRBV7-3, with D perhaps TRBD1 (5 bases). Trimming took off 0 bases at V and 5 bases at J, with 10 bases between the two ends. Germline values: CDR1 SGHTA, CDR2 FQGTGA. The CDR3 loop spans 14 amino acids. The CDR3, as DNA: TGTGCCAGCAGCTTAACCGCCAGGGATGAGACCCAGTACTTC. Protein product: CASSLTARDETQYF. The complete variable domain, with remaining parts taken from reference TRBV7-3 and TRBJ2-5, reads GAGVSQTPSNKVTEKGKYVELRCDPISGHTALYWYRQSLGQGPEFLIYFQGTGAADDSGLPNDRFFAVRPEGSVSTLKIQRTERGDSAVYLCASSLTARDETQYFGPGTRLLVL.

This clonotype has at least ten counts. This chain connects TRBV7-2 to TRBJ2-3; D perhaps matches TRBD2 (6 bases). Trimming removed 1 base at V and 2 bases at J, with 16 bases between. CDR3 length equals 17 residues. CDR1 SGHTA and CDR2 FQGNSA come from the germline V gene. CDR3 in DNA: TGTGCCAGCAGCTTAGTAAAAGCGGGCGACCTCACAGATACGCAGTATTTT. It is translated as CASSLVKAGDLTDTQYF. Variable domain in full (rest from reference TRBV7-2 and TRBJ2-3): GAGVSQSPSNKVTEKGKDVELRCDPISGHTALYWYRQSLGQGLEFLIYFQGNSAPDKSGLPSDRFSAERTGGSVSTLTIQRTQQEDSAVYLCASSLVKAGDLTDTQYFGPGTRLTVL.

This clonotype was detected a few times. The rearrangement joins TRBV12-3 or TRBV12-4 to TRBJ2-5; a possible D gene is TRBD2 (6 bases). Trimming removed 3 bases from V and 2 bases from J, with 10 bases in between. CDR3 length: 14 residues. CDR3 coding DNA: TGTGCCAGCAGTTTCTGGCGGGAACAAGAGACCCAGTACTTC. Amino acid sequence: CASSFWREQETQYF.

The rearrangement uses TRBV7-2 and TRBJ1-6, with 7 positions matching TRBD1. Germline CDR1 SGHTA, CDR2 FQGNSA. J lost 3 bases, V lost 5 bases, and 10 bases had no gene match. This CDR3 has 17 residues. In DNA form, the CDR3 reads TGTGCCAGCAGCGCTTACAGGGGTATGAGCTATAATTCACCCCTCCACTTT. Protein product: CASSAYRGMSYNSPLHF.

The genes are TRBV6-5 and TRBJ2-2; 9 bases align to TRBD2. CDR3 size: 15 residues. V shed 5 bases, J shed 5 bases, and the junction held 6 bases outside the gene matches. The V gene's germline CDR1 is MNHEY and CDR2 SVGAGI. The CDR3 here is CASSRSGGFTGELFF. DNA for the CDR3: TGTGCCAGCAGTCGTAGCGGGGGATTTACCGGGGAGCTGTTTTTT.

V usage is TRBV19 and J usage is TRBJ2-3; perhaps TRBD1 as D (6 bases). Germline loops: CDR1 LNHDA, CDR2 SQIVND (reference sequence). Between the trimmed V and J ends, which lost 9 bases and 8 bases, there was a span of 12 bases. The CDR3 covers 11 residues. The CDR3 spells CASQGLSTQYF. CDR3 sequence (DNA): TGTGCCAGCCAGGGGCTGAGTACGCAGTATTTT.

The rearrangement uses TRBV2 and TRBJ2-7, with TRBD2 identical over 12 bases. V shed 11 bases and J 5 bases; nucleotides not matched to a gene: 10. The CDR3 length is 14 residues. From germline, CDR1 is SNHLY and CDR2 FYNNEI. DNA of the CDR3: TGTGCCGACGTTACACTAGCGGGGGGTGACGAGCAGTACGTC. This translates into CADVTLAGGDEQYV.

This clonotype has a handful of counts. The V gene is TRBV7-2, the J gene TRBJ2-5, with D perhaps matching TRBD1 or TRBD2 (5 bases each). Trimming removed 5 bases from V and 4 bases from J, with 11 bases in between. The CDR3 consists of 13 residues. Germline CDR1 reads SGHTA; CDR2 reads FQGNSA. CDR3 nucleotide sequence: TGTGCCAGCAGCCGTGAGGGGTTAGAGACCCAGTACTTC. Its translation is CASSREGLETQYF.

The V gene is TRBV12-3 or TRBV12-4, the J gene TRBJ2-7, with 8 bases identical to TRBD1. V shed 2 bases and J 5 bases; nucleotides not matched to a gene: 2. The CDR3 has 13 amino acids. DNA of the CDR3: TGTGCCAGCAGTTTAAGACAGGGGAACGAGCAGTACTTC. Its protein is CASSLRQGNEQYF.

V and J are TRBV7-3 and TRBJ2-3; D tentatively reads TRBD1 or TRBD2 (5 bases each). The V end was cut by 3 bases, the J end by 6 bases, with 16 bases between. This CDR3 is built from 15 residues. Germline V gene data show CDR1 as SGHTA and CDR2 as FQGTGA. The CDR3 DNA sequence: TGTGCCAGCAGCTTCCAGGGACGCCCAGGGGATACGCAGTATTTT. This translates into CASSFQGRPGDTQYF.

This chain uses TRBV9 with TRBJ2-3; perhaps TRBD2 as D (5 bases). The CDR3 contains 14 residues. Trimming took off 1 base at V and 4 bases at J, with 10 bases between the two ends. Germline loops: CDR1 SGDLS, CDR2 YYNGEE. CDR3 nucleotide sequence: TGTGCCAGCAGCGTACTGGGAGTGGCAGATACGCAGTATTTT. This codes for CASSVLGVADTQYF. Together with reference TRBV9 and TRBJ2-3, the CDR3 gives the full variable domain: DSGVTQTPKHLITATGQRVTLRCSPRSGDLSVYWYQQSLDQGLQFLIQYYNGEERAKGNILERFSAQQFPDLHSELNLSSLELGDSALYFCASSVLGVADTQYFGPGTRLTVL.

In this sample, this clonotype turned up many times. The chain has TRBV5-5 and TRBJ2-2; maybe TRBD2 (5 bases). The CDR3 spans 14 residues. Germline loops: CDR1 SGHKS, CDR2 YYEKEE (reference sequence). Trimming pared 2 bases from V and 1 base from J, leaving 6 bases between. CDR3 sequence: CASSFSGNTGELFF. The CDR3 coding sequence is TGTGCCAGCAGCTTCAGCGGGAACACCGGGGAGCTGTTTTTT.

There are a few counts of this clonotype. CDR3 loop: CSAGRVDIQYF. The DNA of the CDR3 is TGCAGCGCCGGGCGGGTGGACATTCAGTACTTC. The chain carries TRBV29-1 and TRBJ2-4; tentatively, D is TRBD2 (5 bases). Germline CDR1 reads SQVTM; CDR2 reads ANQGSEA. The V end lost 7 bases, the J end lost 8 bases, and 12 bases lay between the germline ends. The length of the CDR3 is 11 residues.

The CDR3 reads CASSPQGMDTDTQYF. The CDR3 DNA reads TGTGCCAGCAGCCCACAGGGGATGGACACAGATACGCAGTATTTT. The chain combines TRBV14 with TRBJ2-3; 7 positions match TRBD1. The V and J ends lost 4 bases and 2 bases, in that order; junction bases with no gene match: 6. This CDR3 is 15 amino acids long. The V gene's germline CDR1 is SGHDN and CDR2 FVKESK.

The CDR3 bases are TGTGCCAGTAGTATAACCTCAGGGTTCGAAGCTTTCTTT. It translates to CASSITSGFEAFF. The chain combines TRBV19 with TRBJ1-1; TRBD1 might be the D (5 bases). This CDR3 is built from 13 residues. Germline V CDR1 and CDR2: LNHDA, SQIVND (reference sequence). Between the trimmed V and J ends, which lost 2 bases and 8 bases, there was a span of 12 bases.

This clonotype occurred many times. The CDR3 DNA reads as TGCAGCGCTGGGACTAGCGGGGGCCATTCCTACAATGAGCAGTTCTTC. Its protein product is CSAGTSGGHSYNEQFF. The gene calls are TRBV29-1 and TRBJ2-1, with 14 bases identical to TRBD2. V lost 7 bases, J lost 1 base, and 6 bases stayed unmatched. CDR1 and CDR2 from the germline V gene are SQVTM and ANQGSEA. The CDR3 spans 16 residues.

This clonotype has a single count. The chain recombines TRBV14 with TRBJ1-4, with D unclear. Germline lookup yields CDR1 SGHDN and CDR2 FVKESK. The CDR3 sequence is 15 residues long. Trimming removed 4 bases from V and 3 bases from J, with 12 bases in between. The CDR3, as DNA: TGTGCCAGCAGCCCCCGCCTTTTGGCTAATGAAAAACTGTTTTTT. Encoded protein: CASSPRLLANEKLFF. The full variable domain, with the rest looked up from reference TRBV14 and TRBJ1-4, is EAGVTQFPSHSVIEKGQTVTLRCDPISGHDNLYWYRRVMGKEIKFLLHFVKESKQDESGMPNNRFLAERTGGTYSTLKVQPAELEDSGVYFCASSPRLLANEKLFFGSGTQLSVL.

The CDR3 loop is CASNRENEQFF. The CDR3 DNA is TGTGCCAGCAACCGGGAGAATGAGCAGTTCTTC. This chain connects TRBV5-4 to TRBJ2-1, with TRBD2 as a possible D gene (6 bases). Deletions cut 6 bases from V and 7 bases from J, with 8 bases between. The germline gives CDR1 SGHNT, CDR2 YYREEE (reference sequence). The CDR3 spans 11 residues.

Only a few counts were recorded for this clonotype. V usage is TRBV24-1 and J usage is TRBJ2-1; 7 bases agree with TRBD1. Germline V gives CDR1 KGHDR, CDR2 SFDVKD. The CDR3 runs to 14 residues. V was clipped by 6 bases and J by 5 bases; unmatched bases: 6. This CDR3 is CATSQTGRDNEQFF. CDR3 nucleotide sequence: TGTGCCACCAGTCAGACAGGGCGGGACAATGAGCAGTTCTTC.

The chain is built from TRBV15 and TRBJ1-4; D unclear. The CDR3 extends over 14 amino acids. In germline, CDR1 is LNHNV, CDR2 YYDKDF (reference sequence). V shed 5 bases and J shed 8 bases, with 15 bases lying between them. The chain's CDR3 is CATSRSGLGEKLFF. DNA of the CDR3: TGTGCCACCAGCCGTTCCGGATTAGGAGAAAAACTGTTTTTT.